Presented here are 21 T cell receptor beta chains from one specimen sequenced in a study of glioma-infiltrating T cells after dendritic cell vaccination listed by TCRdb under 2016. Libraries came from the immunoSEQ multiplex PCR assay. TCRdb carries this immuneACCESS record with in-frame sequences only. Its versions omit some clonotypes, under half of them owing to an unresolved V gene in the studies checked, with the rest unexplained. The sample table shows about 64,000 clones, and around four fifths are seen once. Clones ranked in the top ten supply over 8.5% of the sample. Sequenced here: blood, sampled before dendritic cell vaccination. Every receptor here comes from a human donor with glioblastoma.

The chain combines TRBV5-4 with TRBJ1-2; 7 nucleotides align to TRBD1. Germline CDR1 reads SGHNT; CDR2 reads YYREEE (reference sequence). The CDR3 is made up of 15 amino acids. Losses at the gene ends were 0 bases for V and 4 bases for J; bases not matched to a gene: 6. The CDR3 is CASSLAGDSGYGYTF. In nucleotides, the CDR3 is TGTGCCAGCAGCTTGGCCGGGGACAGCGGCTATGGCTACACCTTC.

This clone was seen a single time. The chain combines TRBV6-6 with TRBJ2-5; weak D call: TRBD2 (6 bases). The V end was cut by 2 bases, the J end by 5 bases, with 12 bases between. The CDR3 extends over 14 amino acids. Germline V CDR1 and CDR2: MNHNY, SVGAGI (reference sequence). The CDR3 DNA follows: TGTGCCAGCAGTTACCCGGGGGTAGCGGAGACCCAGTACTTC. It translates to CASSYPGVAETQYF.

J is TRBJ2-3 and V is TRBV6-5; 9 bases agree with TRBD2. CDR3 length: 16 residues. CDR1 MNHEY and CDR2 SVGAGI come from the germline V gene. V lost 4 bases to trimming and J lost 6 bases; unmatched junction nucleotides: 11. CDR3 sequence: CASSSLAAGGGDTQYF. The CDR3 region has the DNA TGTGCCAGCAGTTCACTCGCAGCGGGGGGTGGCGATACGCAGTATTTT.

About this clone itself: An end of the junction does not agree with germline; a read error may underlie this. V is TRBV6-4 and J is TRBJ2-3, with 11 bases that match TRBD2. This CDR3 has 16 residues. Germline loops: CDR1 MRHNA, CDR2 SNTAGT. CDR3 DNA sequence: TGTGCCAGCAGGAGATCCCTAGCGGGGGGCACAAATACGCAGTATTTT. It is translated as CASRRSLAGGTNTQYF.

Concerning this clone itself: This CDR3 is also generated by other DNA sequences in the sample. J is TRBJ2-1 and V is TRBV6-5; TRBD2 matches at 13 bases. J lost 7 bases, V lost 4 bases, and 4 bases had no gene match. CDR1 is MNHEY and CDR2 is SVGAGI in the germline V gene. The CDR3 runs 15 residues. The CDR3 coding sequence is TGTGCCAGCAGTTCAGGGACTAGCGGGGTGAATGAGCAGTTCTTC. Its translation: CASSSGTSGVNEQFF.

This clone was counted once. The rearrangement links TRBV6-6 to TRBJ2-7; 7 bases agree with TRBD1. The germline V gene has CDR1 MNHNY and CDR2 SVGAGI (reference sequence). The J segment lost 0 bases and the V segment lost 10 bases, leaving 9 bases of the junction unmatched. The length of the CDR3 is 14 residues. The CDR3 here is CATRDSQSSYEQYF. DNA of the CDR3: TGTGCCACCCGGGACAGCCAGAGCTCCTACGAGCAGTACTTC.

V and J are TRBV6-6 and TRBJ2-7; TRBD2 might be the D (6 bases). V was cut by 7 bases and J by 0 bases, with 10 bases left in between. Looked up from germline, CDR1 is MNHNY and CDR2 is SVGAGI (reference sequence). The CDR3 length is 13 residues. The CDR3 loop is CASIGGTSYEQYF. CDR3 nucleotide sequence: TGTGCCAGCATCGGGGGTACCTCCTACGAGCAGTACTTC.

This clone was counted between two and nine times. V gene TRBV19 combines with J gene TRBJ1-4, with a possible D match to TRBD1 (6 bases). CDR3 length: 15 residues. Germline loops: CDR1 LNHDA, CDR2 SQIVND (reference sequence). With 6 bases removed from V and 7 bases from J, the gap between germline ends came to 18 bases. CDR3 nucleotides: TGTGCCAGTAGCCCGAGCGGGGGGCCGTCTGAAAAACTGTTTTTT. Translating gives CASSPSGGPSEKLFF. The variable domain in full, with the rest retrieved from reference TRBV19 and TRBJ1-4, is DGGITQSPKYLFRKEGQNVTLSCEQNLNHDAMYWYRQDPGQGLRLIYYSQIVNDFQKGDIAEGYSVSREKKESFPLTVTSAQKNPTAFYLCASSPSGGPSEKLFFGSGTQLSVL.

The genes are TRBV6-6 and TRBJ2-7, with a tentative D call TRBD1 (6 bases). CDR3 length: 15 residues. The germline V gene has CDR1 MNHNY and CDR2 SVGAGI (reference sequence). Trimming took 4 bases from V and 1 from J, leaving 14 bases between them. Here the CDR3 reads CASSSFRDISYEQYF. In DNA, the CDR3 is TGTGCCAGCAGTTCTTTCCGGGACATATCCTACGAGCAGTACTTC.

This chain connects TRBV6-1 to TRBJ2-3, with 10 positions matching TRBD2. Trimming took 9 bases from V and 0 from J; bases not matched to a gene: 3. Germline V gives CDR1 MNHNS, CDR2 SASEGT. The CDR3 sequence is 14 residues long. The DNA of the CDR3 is TGTGCCAGACAGCGGGGGGGTAGCACAGATACGCAGTATTTT. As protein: CARQRGGSTDTQYF.

DNA for the CDR3: TGTGCCACCAGCAGAGATCTCCGGGACTACGAGCAGTACTTC. It yields the protein CATSRDLRDYEQYF. The chain joins TRBV15 to TRBJ2-7; TRBD2 is a possible D gene (5 bases). V was cut by 0 bases and J by 3 bases, with 9 bases left in between. CDR1 and CDR2 (germline): LNHNV, YYDKDF (reference sequence). This CDR3 has 14 residues. Filled out from reference TRBV15 and TRBJ2-7, the complete variable domain reads DAMVIQNPRYQVTQFGKPVTLSCSQTLNHNVMYWYQQKSSQAPKLLFHYYDKDFNNEADTPDNFQSRRPNTSFCFLDIRSPGLGDTAMYLCATSRDLRDYEQYFGPGTRLTVT.

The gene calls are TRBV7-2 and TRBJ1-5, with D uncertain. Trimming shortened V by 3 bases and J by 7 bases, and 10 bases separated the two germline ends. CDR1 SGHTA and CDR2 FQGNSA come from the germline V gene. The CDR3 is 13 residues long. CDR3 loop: CASSLSVMQPQHF. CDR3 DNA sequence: TGTGCCAGCAGCTTGAGCGTCATGCAGCCCCAGCATTTT.

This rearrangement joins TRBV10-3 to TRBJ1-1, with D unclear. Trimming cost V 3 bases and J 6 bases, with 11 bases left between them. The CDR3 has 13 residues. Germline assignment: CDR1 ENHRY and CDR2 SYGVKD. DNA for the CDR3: TGTGCCATCAGTGAAGAACAGAGTCCTGAAGCTTTCTTT. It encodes CAISEEQSPEAFF.

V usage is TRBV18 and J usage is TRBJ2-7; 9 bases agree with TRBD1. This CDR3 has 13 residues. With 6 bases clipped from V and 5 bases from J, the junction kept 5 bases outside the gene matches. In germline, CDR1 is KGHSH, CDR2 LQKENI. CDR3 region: CASSQGTGNEQYF. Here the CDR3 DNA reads TGTGCCAGCTCGCAGGGGACAGGGAACGAGCAGTACTTC.

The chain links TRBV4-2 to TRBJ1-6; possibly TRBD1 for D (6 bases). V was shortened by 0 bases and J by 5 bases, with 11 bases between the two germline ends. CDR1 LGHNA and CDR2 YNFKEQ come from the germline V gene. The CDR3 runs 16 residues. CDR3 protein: CASSQEGGADNSPLHF. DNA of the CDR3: TGTGCCAGCAGCCAAGAGGGGGGGGCAGATAATTCACCCCTCCACTTT.

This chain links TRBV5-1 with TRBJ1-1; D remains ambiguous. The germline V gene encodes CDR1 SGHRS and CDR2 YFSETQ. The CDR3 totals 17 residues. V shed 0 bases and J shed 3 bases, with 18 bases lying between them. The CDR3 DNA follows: TGCGCCAGCAGCTTGGTCGGAGTTGCGGGGATAGACACTGAAGCTTTCTTT. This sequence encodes CASSLVGVAGIDTEAFF.

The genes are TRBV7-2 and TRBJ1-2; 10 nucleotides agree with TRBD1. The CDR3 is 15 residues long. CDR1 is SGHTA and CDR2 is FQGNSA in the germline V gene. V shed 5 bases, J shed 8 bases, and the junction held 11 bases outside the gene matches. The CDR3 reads CASSIFPGQGRGYTF. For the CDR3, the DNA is TGTGCCAGCAGCATATTCCCGGGACAGGGGAGAGGCTACACCTTC.

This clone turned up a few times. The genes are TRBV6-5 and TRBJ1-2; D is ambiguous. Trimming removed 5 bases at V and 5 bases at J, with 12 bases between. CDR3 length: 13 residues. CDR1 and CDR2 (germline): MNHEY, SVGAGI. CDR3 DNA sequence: TGTGCCAGCAGTACCCCACCGGGGTATGGCTACACCTTC. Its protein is CASSTPPGYGYTF.

The CDR3 sequence is CSVEEELVNTEAFF. The CDR3 DNA follows: TGCAGCGTTGAAGAGGAGCTTGTAAACACTGAAGCTTTCTTT. V is TRBV29-1 and J is TRBJ1-1, with D uncertain. The CDR3 is 14 amino acids. Trimming stripped 0 bases from V and 2 bases from J, with 10 bases between. Germline V gene sequence: CDR1 SQVTM, CDR2 ANQGSEA.

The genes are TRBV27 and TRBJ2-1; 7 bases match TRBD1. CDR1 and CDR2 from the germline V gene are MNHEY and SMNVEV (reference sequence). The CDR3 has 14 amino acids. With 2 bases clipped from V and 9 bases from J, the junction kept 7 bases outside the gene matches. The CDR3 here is CASSLQQGIGEQFF. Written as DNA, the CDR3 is TGTGCCAGCAGTTTACAACAGGGGATAGGTGAGCAGTTCTTC.

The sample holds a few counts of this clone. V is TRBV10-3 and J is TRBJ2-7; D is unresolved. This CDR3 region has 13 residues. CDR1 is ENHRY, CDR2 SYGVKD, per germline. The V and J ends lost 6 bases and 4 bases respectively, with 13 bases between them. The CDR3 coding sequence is TGTGCCATCAGAATTAGTGGAGTGTACGAGCAGTACTTC. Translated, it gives CAIRISGVYEQYF.